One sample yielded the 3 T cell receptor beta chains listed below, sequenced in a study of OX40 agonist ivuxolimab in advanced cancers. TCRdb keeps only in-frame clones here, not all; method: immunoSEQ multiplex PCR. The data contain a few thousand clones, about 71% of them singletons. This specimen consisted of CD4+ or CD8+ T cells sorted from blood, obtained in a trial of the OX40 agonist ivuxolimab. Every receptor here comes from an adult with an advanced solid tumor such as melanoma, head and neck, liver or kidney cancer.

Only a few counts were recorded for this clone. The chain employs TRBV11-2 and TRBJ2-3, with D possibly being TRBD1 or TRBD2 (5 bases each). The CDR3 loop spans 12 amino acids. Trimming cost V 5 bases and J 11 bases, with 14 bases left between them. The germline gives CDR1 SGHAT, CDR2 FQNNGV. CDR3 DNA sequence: TGTGCCAGCAGCCTGGCAGGGAGACTGCAGTATTTT. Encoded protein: CASSLAGRLQYF.

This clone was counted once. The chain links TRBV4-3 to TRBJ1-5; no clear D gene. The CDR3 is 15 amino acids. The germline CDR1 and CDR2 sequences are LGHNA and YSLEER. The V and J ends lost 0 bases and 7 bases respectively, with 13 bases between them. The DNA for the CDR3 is TGCGCCAGCAGCCAAGATGGAGCTCTGGGACAGCCCCAGCATTTT. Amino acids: CASSQDGALGQPQHF.

The DNA for the CDR3 is TGTGCCAGCAATCGGGACGGAACTAACTATGGCTACACCTTC. As protein: CASNRDGTNYGYTF. The rearrangement joins TRBV9 to TRBJ1-2; D is perhaps TRBD1 (5 bases). This CDR3 comprises 14 residues. Between the trimmed V and J ends, which lost 6 bases and 0 bases, there was a span of 12 bases. The germline gives CDR1 SGDLS, CDR2 YYNGEE.